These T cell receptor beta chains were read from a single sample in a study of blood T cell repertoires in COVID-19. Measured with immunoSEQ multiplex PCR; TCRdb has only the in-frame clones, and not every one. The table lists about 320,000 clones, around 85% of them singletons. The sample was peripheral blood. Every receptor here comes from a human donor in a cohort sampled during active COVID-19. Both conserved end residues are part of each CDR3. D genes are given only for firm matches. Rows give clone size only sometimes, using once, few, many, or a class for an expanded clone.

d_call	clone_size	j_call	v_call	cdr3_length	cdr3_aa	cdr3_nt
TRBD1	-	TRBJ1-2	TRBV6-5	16	CASSYSGQGVGYGYTF	TGTGCCAGCAGTTATTCTGGACAGGGGGTAGGCTATGGCTACACCTTC
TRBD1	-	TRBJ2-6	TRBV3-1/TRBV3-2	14	CASSDRAGANVLTF	TGTGCCAGCAGCGACAGGGCTGGGGCCAACGTCCTGACTTTC
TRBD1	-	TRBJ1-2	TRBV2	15	CASSEAEGTGDFCTF	TGTGCCAGCAGTGAAGCAGAGGGGACAGGGGACTTTTGCACCTTC
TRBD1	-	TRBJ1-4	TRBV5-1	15	CASSAQPGQNEKLFF	TGCGCCAGCAGCGCCCAACCGGGACAGAATGAAAAACTGTTTTTT
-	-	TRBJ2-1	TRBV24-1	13	CATSGGHSGEQFF	TGTGCCACCAGCGGGGGGCACTCGGGTGAGCAGTTCTTC
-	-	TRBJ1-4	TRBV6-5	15	CASSSDGTTNEKLFF	TGTGCCAGCAGTTCGGACGGGACAACTAATGAAAAACTGTTTTTT
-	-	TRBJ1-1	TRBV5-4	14	CASSLKDPPRRAFF	TGTGCCAGCAGCTTGAAGGATCCCCCCCGGCGGGCTTTCTTT
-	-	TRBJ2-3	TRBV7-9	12	CASSPFTDTQYF	TGTGCCAGCAGCCCCTTCACAGATACGCAGTATTTT
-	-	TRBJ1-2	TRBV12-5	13	CASGLQTDYGYTF	TGTGCTAGTGGTTTGCAAACGGACTATGGCTACACCTTC
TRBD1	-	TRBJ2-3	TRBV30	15	CACASGTGSTDTQYF	TGTGCCTGTGCAAGCGGGACAGGGAGCACAGATACGCAGTATTTT
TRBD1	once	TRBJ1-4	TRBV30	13	CAGFGQGDEKLFF	TGTGCCGGCTTTGGACAGGGTGATGAAAAACTGTTTTTT
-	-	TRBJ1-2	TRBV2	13	CASSATDLYGYTF	TGTGCCAGCAGTGCGACAGATCTCTATGGCTACACCTTC
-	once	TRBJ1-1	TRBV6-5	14	CASRGGFRGTEAFF	TGTGCCAGCAGGGGGGGGTTTAGAGGCACTGAAGCTTTCTTT
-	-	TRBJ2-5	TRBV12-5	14	CASGLTPDKETQYF	TGTGCTAGTGGTTTGACGCCAGATAAAGAGACCCAGTACTTC
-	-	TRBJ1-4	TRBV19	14	CASSVAQQSEKLFF	TGTGCCAGTAGTGTAGCACAGCAGTCTGAAAAACTGTTTTTT
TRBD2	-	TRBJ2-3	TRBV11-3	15	CASSPAGGPADTQYF	TGTGCCAGCAGCCCAGCGGGGGGGCCGGCAGATACGCAGTATTTT
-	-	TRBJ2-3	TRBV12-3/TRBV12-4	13	CASSYVSPDTQYF	TGTGCCAGCAGCTACGTATCCCCAGATACGCAGTATTTT
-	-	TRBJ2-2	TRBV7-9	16	CASTWGGTGHTGELFF	TGTGCCAGCACCTGGGGGGGGACAGGTCACACCGGGGAGCTGTTTTTT
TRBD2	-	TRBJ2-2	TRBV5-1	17	CASSSPIGSAGTGELFF	TGCGCCAGCAGCTCACCGATTGGCTCAGCGGGAACCGGGGAGCTGTTTTTT
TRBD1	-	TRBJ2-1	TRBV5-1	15	CASSLRGQGYNEQFF	TGCGCCAGCAGCTTAAGGGGACAGGGATACAATGAGCAGTTCTTC
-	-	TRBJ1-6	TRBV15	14	CATSSGQGNSPLHF	TGTGCCACCAGCAGCGGGCAGGGTAATTCACCCCTCCACTTT
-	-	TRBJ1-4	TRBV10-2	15	CASSESGAGPEKLFF	TGCGCCAGCAGTGAGTCAGGGGCAGGGCCTGAAAAACTGTTTTTT
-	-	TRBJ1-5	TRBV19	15	CASNLPSLVNQPQHF	TGTGCCAGTAATCTGCCATCGCTAGTCAATCAGCCCCAGCATTTT
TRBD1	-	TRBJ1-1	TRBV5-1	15	CASSLDRGVNTEAFF	TGCGCCAGCAGCTTAGACAGGGGAGTGAACACTGAAGCTTTCTTT
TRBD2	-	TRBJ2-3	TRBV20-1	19	CSASLLGLAGGHVPDTQYF	TGCAGTGCTAGTCTGTTGGGACTAGCGGGGGGGCATGTCCCAGATACGCAGTATTTT
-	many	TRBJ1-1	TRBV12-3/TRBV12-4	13	CASSFDSNTEAFF	TGTGCCAGCAGTTTCGACAGTAACACTGAAGCTTTCTTT
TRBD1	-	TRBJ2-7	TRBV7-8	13	CASSFRGLNEQYF	TGTGCCAGCAGCTTCAGGGGGCTTAACGAGCAGTACTTC
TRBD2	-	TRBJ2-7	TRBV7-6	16	CASSLGIAGPSYEQYF	TGTGCCAGCAGCTTAGGTATAGCGGGGCCTTCCTACGAGCAGTACTTC
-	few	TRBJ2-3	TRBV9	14	CATSLLHSTDTQYF	TGTGCCACCTCACTATTGCACAGCACAGATACGCAGTATTTT
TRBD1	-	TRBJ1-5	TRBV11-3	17	CASSFRGGDRGSQPQHF	TGTGCCAGCAGCTTCCGTGGGGGAGACAGGGGAAGTCAGCCCCAGCATTTT
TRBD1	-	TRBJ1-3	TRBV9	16	CASSVAGQGNGNTIYF	TGTGCCAGCAGCGTAGCGGGACAGGGAAACGGAAACACCATATATTTT
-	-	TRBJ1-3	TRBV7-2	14	CASSSPAWGDTIYF	TGTGCCAGCAGCTCGCCCGCTTGGGGGGACACCATATATTTT
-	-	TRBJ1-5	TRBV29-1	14	CSVSFGNSNQPQHF	TGCAGCGTATCGTTTGGCAACAGCAATCAGCCCCAGCATTTT
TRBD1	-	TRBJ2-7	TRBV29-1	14	CSVEITGQGYEQYF	TGCAGCGTTGAAATAACGGGACAGGGGTACGAGCAGTACTTC
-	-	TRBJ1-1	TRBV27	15	CASSLTPGQLTEAFF	TGTGCCAGCAGTTTAACTCCTGGGCAGCTCACTGAAGCTTTCTTT
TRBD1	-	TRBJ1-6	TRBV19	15	CASSIAGQENSPLHF	TGTGCCAGTAGTATAGCTGGACAGGAGAATTCACCCCTCCACTTT
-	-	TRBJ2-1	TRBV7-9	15	CASSLSKHIYNEQFF	TGTGCCAGCAGCTTATCGAAACACATCTACAATGAGCAGTTCTTC
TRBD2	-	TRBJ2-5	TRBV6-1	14	CASSEIWGGETQYF	TGTGCCAGCAGTGAGATTTGGGGGGGAGAGACCCAGTACTTC
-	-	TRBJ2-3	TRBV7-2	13	CASSLTGPDTQYF	TGTGCCAGCAGCTTAACAGGGCCAGATACGCAGTATTTT
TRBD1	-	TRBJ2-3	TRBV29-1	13	CSARTGVTDTQYF	TGCAGCGCGCGAACAGGGGTCACAGATACGCAGTATTTT
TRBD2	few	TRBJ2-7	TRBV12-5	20	CASGLVLAGTSGVPTYEQYF	TGTGCTAGTGGTTTGGTACTCGCGGGGACTAGCGGGGTTCCTACCTACGAGCAGTACTTC
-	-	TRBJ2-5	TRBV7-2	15	CASSSPLRAGETQYF	TGTGCCAGCAGCTCCCCCCTCCGGGCGGGGGAGACCCAGTACTTC
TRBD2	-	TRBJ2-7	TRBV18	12	CASSLSGFEQYF	TGTGCCAGCTCACTTAGCGGGTTCGAGCAGTACTTC
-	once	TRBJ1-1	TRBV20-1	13	CSASRGRRTEAFF	TGCAGTGCTAGTCGAGGCAGACGAACTGAAGCTTTCTTT
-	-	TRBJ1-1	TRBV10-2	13	CASSERQNTEAFF	TGCGCCAGCAGTGAGCGACAGAACACTGAAGCTTTCTTT
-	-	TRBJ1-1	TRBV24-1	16	CATSPSGREHSTEAFF	TGTGCCACCAGTCCTTCCGGCAGGGAACACTCCACTGAAGCTTTCTTT
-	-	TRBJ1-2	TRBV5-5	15	CASSFPQGSNYGYTF	TGTGCCAGCAGCTTCCCACAGGGCTCTAACTATGGCTACACCTTC
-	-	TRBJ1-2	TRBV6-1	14	CASSESGQGTGYTF	TGTGCCAGCAGTGAATCCGGCCAGGGTACCGGCTACACCTTC
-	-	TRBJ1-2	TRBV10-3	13	CAISEGGGAGYTF	TGTGCCATCAGCGAGGGTGGCGGCGCTGGCTACACCTTC
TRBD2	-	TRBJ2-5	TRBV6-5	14	CASSYSTSGETQYF	TGTGCCAGCAGTTACTCGACTAGCGGGGAGACCCAGTACTTC
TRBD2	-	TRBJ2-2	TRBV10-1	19	CASSESLAGAYSNTGELFF	TGCGCCAGCAGTGAGTCACTAGCGGGGGCCTACTCGAACACCGGGGAGCTGTTTTTT
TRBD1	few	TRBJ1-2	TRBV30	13	CACAHTGVLGYTF	TGTGCCTGCGCTCATACAGGGGTACTTGGCTACACCTTC
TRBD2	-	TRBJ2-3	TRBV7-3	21	CASSLNGPGLAGDRPTDTQYF	TGTGCCAGCAGCTTAAATGGGCCCGGACTAGCGGGGGACCGTCCCACAGATACGCAGTATTTT
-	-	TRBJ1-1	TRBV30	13	CASSGGLNTEAFF	TGTGCCTCTTCGGGAGGGCTGAACACTGAAGCTTTCTTT
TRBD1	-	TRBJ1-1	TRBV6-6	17	CASSPRQGGGGGTEAFF	TGTGCCAGCAGTCCCCGACAGGGCGGCGGTGGGGGCACTGAAGCTTTCTTT
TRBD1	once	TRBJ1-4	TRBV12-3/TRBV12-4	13	CASTSGGEGKLFF	TGTGCCAGCACCTCAGGGGGCGAGGGAAAACTGTTTTTT
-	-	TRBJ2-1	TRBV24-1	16	CATSDLGQGSGNEQFF	TGTGCCACCAGTGATTTGGGGCAGGGTAGTGGGAATGAGCAGTTCTTC